The subject of this entry is one T cell receptor beta chain. The table came from immunoSEQ multiplex PCR; TCRdb's copy has only in-frame clones and leaves some out. The repertoire holds 45,000 to 60,000 clones, roughly nine tenths seen once, with over 12% in the top ten. The data originate from a study of control samples from healthy donors and cancer patients. The CDR3 spans 15 residues. V shed 6 bases, J shed 6 bases, and the junction held 9 bases outside the gene matches. From germline, CDR1 is SGHTA and CDR2 FQGNSA. This chain joins TRBV7-2 and TRBJ1-5; 9 bases fit TRBD1. This sequence originates from a man in his 60s with head and neck cancer. Sequenced input: PBMCs. The CDR3 here is CASSSTGGGGQPQHF. The CDR3 coding sequence is TGTGCCAGCAGTTCAACAGGGGGCGGCGGTCAGCCCCAGCATTTT.